One TCR beta chain is described in this entry. Its antigen has not been determined. No per-base quality is available; no much larger clone lies one base away. The sample was run on an Illumina NovaSeq 6000. Using 5'RACE with constant-segment primers, TCRalpha and TCRbeta cDNA libraries were constructed, with sample barcodes and unique molecular identifiers added in the process. Trizol reagent was used to extract RNA from every sample. Libraries were amplified in two PCR steps, with a second sample barcode and Illumina TruSeq adapters added in the second step. Sequencing of the libraries was done on an Illumina NovaSeq, producing 2 x 150 bp paired-end reads. In the source study's methods: The reads were demultiplexed and collapsed into UMI-guided consensus sequences using migec v1.2.7. Using mixcr v2.1.11, UMI consensuses were aligned to TRA and TRB V and J templates and then assembled into clonotypes. Clonotypes were classified as expanded or contracted when called significant by both edgeR and NoisET, with noise models trained on biological replicates. For edgeR calls, a false discovery rate-adjusted p below 0.01 and a log2 fold-change threshold of 1 were applied. As an exploratory analysis of dynamics, max-normalized trajectories of the 1000 most abundant clonotypes were examined with PCA combined with hierarchical clustering. Separately sequenced CD4+ and CD8+ repertoires were used to assign a CD4 or CD8 phenotype to each responding clone. Through fastp at Q25 and MiXCR, TCRdb rebuilt clones from the public reads, retaining in-frame beta chains. Each CDR3 protein appears once, grouped with its most common genes and DNA. V and J calls and clone size were set by TCRdb, not the authors. Recorded for this sample are 120,000 to 150,000 distinct CDR3 sequences; about 19% of them occurred a single time. The top ten constitute approximately 2.4% of the sample.

These data come from a study of T-cell memory formation after mild COVID-19 (dated by TCRdb to 2020 to 2023). Background for the entire study: TCR sequence clusters from the two donors were largely donor specific. In two donors, T-cell clones that expanded and contracted after mild COVID-19 were followed by sequencing TCRalpha and TCRbeta repertoires longitudinally. Two young, previously healthy adult volunteers made up the cohort, one male and one female. Findings and caveats that apply to the study as a whole: Clones contracting from day 15 to 85 had balanced CD4/CD8 phenotypes, while a second wave expanding from day 15 to 37 was biased towards CD4+. Only a couple of mild cases were covered by the study, and larger cohorts that include severe cases with pre-infection samples were considered necessary. Contracting CD4+ clones appeared mostly in the CM and EM memory subsets, whereas CD8+ clones were enriched in EMRA. SARS-CoV-2 specificity of the second-wave clones peaking on day 37 was not confirmed. The detection of some responding clones in pre-infection memory suggests that pre-existing cross-reactive memory T cells joined the SARS-CoV-2 response.

PBMCs were isolated by Ficoll-Paque density gradient centrifugation. Sequenced sample: PBMCs or a T cell subset sorted from them (not recorded which). The receptor was derived from an adult woman who had mild COVID-19 (a few samples of this study predate the infection). The sample titles of this study are shuffled in the database, so cell type and time point are left out; the donor was told from shared clones.

The CDR3 reads CASSPPGQGRSTYEQYF. Here is the DNA: TGTGCCAGCTCACCACCCGGACAGGGTAGATCAACCTACGAGCAGTACTTC. The rearranged chain carries TRBV18 and TRBJ2-7, and TRBD1 aligns with 8 junction nucleotides. CDR1 and CDR2 are read off the germline V gene as KGHSH and LQKENI. From the cysteine up to the phenylalanine, the CDR3 has a length of 17 residues. The kept DNA is CDR3 alone, 51 bases in frame from the first base. The germline V end is reduced by 0 bases and the J end by 2 bases; junction bases left unmatched: 9.